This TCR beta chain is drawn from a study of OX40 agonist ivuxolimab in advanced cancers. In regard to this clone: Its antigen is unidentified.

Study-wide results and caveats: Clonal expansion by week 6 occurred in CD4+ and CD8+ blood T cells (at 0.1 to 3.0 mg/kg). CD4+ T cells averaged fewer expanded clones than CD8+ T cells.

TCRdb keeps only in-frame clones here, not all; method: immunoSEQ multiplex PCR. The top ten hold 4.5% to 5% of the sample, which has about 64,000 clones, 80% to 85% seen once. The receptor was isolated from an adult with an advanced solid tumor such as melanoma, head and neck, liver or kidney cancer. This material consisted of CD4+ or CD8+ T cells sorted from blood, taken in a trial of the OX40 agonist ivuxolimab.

DNA of the CDR3: TGTGCCAGTAGTATGCGTAGGGGGGAAATTGAAGCTTTCTTT. Translating gives CASSMRRGEIEAFF. The chain couples TRBV19 to TRBJ1-1, with a tentative D call TRBD1 (6 bases). The CDR3 sequence is 14 residues long. The V gene lost 3 bases and the J gene lost 7 bases, with 15 bases spanning the gap. Per the germline V gene, CDR1 is LNHDA and CDR2 is SQIVND (reference sequence).